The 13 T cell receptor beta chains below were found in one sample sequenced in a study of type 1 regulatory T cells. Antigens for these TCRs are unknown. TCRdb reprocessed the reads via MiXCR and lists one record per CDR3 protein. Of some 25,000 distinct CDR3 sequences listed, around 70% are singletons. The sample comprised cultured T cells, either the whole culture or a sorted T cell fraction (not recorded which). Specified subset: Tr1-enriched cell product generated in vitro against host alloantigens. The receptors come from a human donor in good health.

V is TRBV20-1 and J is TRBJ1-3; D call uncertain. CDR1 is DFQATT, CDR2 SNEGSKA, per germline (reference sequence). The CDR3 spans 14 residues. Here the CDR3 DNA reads TGCGGAAGACGACGGACCAGCTCTGGAAACACCATATATTTT. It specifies CGRRRTSSGNTIYF.

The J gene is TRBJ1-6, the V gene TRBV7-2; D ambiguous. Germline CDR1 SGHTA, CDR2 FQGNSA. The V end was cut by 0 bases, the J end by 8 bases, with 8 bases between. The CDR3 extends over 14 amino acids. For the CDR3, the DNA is TGTGCCAGCAGCTTAGCAAGGTTGGATTCACCCCTCCACTTT. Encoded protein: CASSLARLDSPLHF.

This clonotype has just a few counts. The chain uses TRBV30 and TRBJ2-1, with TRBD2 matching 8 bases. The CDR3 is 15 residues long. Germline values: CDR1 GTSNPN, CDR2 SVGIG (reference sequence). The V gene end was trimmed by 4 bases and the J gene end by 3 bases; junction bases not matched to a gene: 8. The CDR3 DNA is TGTGCCTGGACCCAGCGGGGGTTGCTCTACAATGAGCAGTTCTTC. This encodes CAWTQRGLLYNEQFF.

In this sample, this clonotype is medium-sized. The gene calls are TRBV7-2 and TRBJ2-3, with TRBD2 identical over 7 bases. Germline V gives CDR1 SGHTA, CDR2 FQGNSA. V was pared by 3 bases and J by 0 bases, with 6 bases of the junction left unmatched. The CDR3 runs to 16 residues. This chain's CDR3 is CASSFLMGGSTDTQYF. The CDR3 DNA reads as TGTGCCAGCAGCTTCCTCATGGGGGGGAGCACAGATACGCAGTATTTT.

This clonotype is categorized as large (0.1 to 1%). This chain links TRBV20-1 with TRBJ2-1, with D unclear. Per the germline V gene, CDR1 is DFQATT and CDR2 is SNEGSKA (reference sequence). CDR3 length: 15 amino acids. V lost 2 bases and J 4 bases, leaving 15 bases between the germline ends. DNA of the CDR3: TGCAGTGCTAGACGTCCGGCACAGTCTTACAATGAGCAGTTCTTC. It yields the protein CSARRPAQSYNEQFF.

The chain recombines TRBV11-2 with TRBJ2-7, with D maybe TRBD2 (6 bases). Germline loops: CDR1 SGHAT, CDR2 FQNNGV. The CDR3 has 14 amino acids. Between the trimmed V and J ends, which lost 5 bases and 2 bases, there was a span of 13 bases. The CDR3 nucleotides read TGTGCCAGCAGCCGTACTAGCACGGCCTACGAGCAGTACTTC. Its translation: CASSRTSTAYEQYF.

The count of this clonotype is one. CDR3 nucleotides: TGTGCCAGCAGCTCCTGGGGGGGCTCCCAGAGCTCCTACAATGAGCAGTTCTTC. It codes for CASSSWGGSQSSYNEQFF. The chain uses TRBV7-9 and TRBJ2-1, with D perhaps matching TRBD2 (7 bases). The germline V gene has CDR1 SEHNR and CDR2 FQNEAQ (reference sequence). Trimming removed 4 bases at V and 0 bases at J, with 19 bases between. This CDR3 has 18 residues. Using reference TRBV7-9 and TRBJ2-1 for the parts outside the CDR3, the full variable domain is DTGVSQNPRHKITKRGQNVTFRCDPISEHNRLYWYRQTLGQGPEFLTYFQNEAQLEKSRLLSDRFSAERPKGSFSTLEIQRTEQGDSAMYLCASSSWGGSQSSYNEQFFGPGTRLTVL.

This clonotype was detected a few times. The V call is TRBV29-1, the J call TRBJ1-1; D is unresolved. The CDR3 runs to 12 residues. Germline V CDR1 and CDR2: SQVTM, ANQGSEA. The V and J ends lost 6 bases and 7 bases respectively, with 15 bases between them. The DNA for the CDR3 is TGCAGCGTCGCCCAAGGGCGGGGTGAAGCTTTCTTT. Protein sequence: CSVAQGRGEAFF.

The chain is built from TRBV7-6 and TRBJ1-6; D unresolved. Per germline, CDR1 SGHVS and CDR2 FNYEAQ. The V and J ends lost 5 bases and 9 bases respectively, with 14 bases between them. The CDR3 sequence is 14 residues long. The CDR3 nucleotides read TGTGCCAGCAGCCCGGGATTGCCCAGTTCACCCCTCCACTTT. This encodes CASSPGLPSSPLHF.

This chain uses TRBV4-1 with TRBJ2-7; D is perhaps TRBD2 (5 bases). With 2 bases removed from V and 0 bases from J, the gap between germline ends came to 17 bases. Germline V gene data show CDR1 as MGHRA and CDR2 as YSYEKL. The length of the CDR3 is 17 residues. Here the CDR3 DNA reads TGCGCCAGCAGCCAAACCCCCTTGCGGCGGGTCTCCTACGAGCAGTACTTC. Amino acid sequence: CASSQTPLRRVSYEQYF.

CDR3 amino acids: CASIQGETQYF. The CDR3 DNA reads as TGTGCCAGCATCCAAGGGGAGACCCAGTACTTC. The J gene is TRBJ2-5, the V gene TRBV28; D is unclear. With 7 bases removed from V and 5 bases from J, the gap between germline ends came to 8 bases. This CDR3 region has 11 residues. Germline CDR1 MDHEN, CDR2 SYDVKM.

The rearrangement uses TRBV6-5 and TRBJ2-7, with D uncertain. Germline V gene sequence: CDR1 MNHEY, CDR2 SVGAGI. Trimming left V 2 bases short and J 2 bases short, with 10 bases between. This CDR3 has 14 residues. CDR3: CASSYPRRTYEQYF. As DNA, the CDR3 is TGTGCCAGCAGTTACCCCCGGCGGACCTACGAGCAGTACTTC.

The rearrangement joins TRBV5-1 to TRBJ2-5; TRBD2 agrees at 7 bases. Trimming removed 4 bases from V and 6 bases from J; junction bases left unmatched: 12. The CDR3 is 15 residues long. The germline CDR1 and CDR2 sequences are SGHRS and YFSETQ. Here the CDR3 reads CASSRRLARTQTQYF. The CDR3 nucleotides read TGCGCCAGCAGCAGGAGACTAGCCCGGACGCAGACCCAGTACTTC.